Each of the 24 T cell receptor beta chains below was sequenced from the same sample in a study of pediatric ulcerative colitis. The repertoire was sequenced with immunoSEQ multiplex PCR; TCRdb's copy has only in-frame clones and lacks some. The data show tens of thousands of clones, 77% seen once. Material: blood. Source of these receptors: a boy younger than 18 with moderate ulcerative colitis.

The chain has TRBV29-1 and TRBJ2-7; no clear D gene. Germline CDR1 reads SQVTM; CDR2 reads ANQGSEA. Trimming took off 1 base at V and 3 bases at J, with 10 bases between the two ends. The CDR3 runs to 13 residues. CDR3 in DNA: TGCAGCGTTGAAGTCGGATCCGTCTACGAGCAGTACTTC. Encoded protein: CSVEVGSVYEQYF.

The gene calls are TRBV6-6 and TRBJ2-1; 7 bases agree with TRBD2. The CDR3 is 15 residues long. The germline V gene has CDR1 MNHNY and CDR2 SVGAGI (reference sequence). The J segment lost 0 bases and the V segment lost 7 bases, leaving 6 bases of the junction unmatched. The CDR3 nucleotides are TGTGCCAGCACCTCCCTAGCGGCCTCCTACAATGAGCAGTTCTTC. This sequence encodes CASTSLAASYNEQFF.

The chain couples TRBV7-9 to TRBJ1-2; unclear D gene. V lost 0 bases to trimming and J lost 8 bases, with 19 bases between them. The CDR3 is 16 amino acids. CDR1 SEHNR and CDR2 FQNEAQ come from the germline V gene (reference sequence). The DNA for the CDR3 is TGTGCCAGCAGCTTAGCGAGAGCCGGGTCTGGCATAGGCTACACCTTC. Encoded protein: CASSLARAGSGIGYTF.

The J gene is TRBJ2-7, the V gene TRBV6-6, with D possibly called TRBD1 or TRBD2 (6 bases each). Germline V gene data show CDR1 as MNHNY and CDR2 as SVGAGI (reference sequence). The length of the CDR3 is 15 residues. V gave up 2 bases and J gave up 6 bases, with 17 bases separating them. The CDR3 DNA follows: TGTGCCAGCAGTTACCTCGGCAGGGGAGGTCGCGAGCAGTACTTC. It specifies CASSYLGRGGREQYF.

The chain employs TRBV27 and TRBJ2-7; a possible D gene is TRBD2 (6 bases). Germline loops: CDR1 MNHEY, CDR2 SMNVEV (reference sequence). Trimming left V 3 bases short and J 3 bases short, with 12 bases between. The length of the CDR3 is 14 residues. The DNA for the CDR3 is TGTGCCAGCAGTTTTGAGGGACTCCTCTACGAGCAGTACTTC. Translating gives CASSFEGLLYEQYF.

The rearrangement links TRBV7-7 to TRBJ2-5; D may be TRBD1 (6 bases). Trimming took 4 bases from V and 3 from J, leaving 15 bases between them. Germline lookup yields CDR1 SSHAT and CDR2 FNYEAQ (reference sequence). CDR3 length: 15 residues. This CDR3 is CASSSTPTGKETQYF. CDR3 coding DNA: TGTGCCAGCAGCTCGACCCCTACAGGGAAAGAGACCCAGTACTTC. The entire variable domain, with the rest obtained from reference TRBV7-7 and TRBJ2-5, is as follows: GAGVSQSPRYKVTKRGQDVTLRCDPISSHATLYWYQQALGQGPEFLTYFNYEAQPDKSGLPSDRFSAERPEGSISTLTIQRTEQRDSAMYRCASSSTPTGKETQYFGPGTRLLVL.

V usage is TRBV11-3 and J usage is TRBJ2-1; 12 positions match TRBD2. Trimming at V came to 5 bases and at J to 15 bases, leaving 11 bases not matched to a gene. Germline CDR1 SGHNT, CDR2 YENEEA. This CDR3 spans 14 amino acids. This CDR3 reads CASSPGLAGPETFF. CDR3 nucleotides: TGTGCCAGCAGCCCGGGACTAGCGGGTCCGGAGACGTTCTTC.

The V call is TRBV25-1, the J call TRBJ1-4, with D unresolved. V was clipped by 4 bases and J by 4 bases, with 13 bases between them. The CDR3 has 15 amino acids. CDR1 is MGHDK, CDR2 SYGVNS, per germline. The CDR3 sequence: CASSAPGMINEKLFF. The CDR3 DNA reads as TGTGCCAGCAGTGCCCCCGGGATGATTAATGAAAAACTGTTTTTT.

The rearrangement uses TRBV5-1 and TRBJ1-6; TRBD1 agrees at 9 bases. The CDR3 loop spans 14 amino acids. Per germline, CDR1 SGHRS and CDR2 YFSETQ. J lost 9 bases, V lost 4 bases, and 5 bases had no gene match. This CDR3 is CASSMDRGGSPLHF. DNA for the CDR3: TGCGCCAGCAGCATGGACAGGGGCGGTTCACCCCTCCACTTT.

V gene TRBV2 combines with J gene TRBJ2-7, with D possibly matching TRBD1 (5 bases). Trimming left V 5 bases short and J 7 bases short, with 21 bases between. Germline CDR1 and CDR2: SNHLY and FYNNEI. CDR3 length equals 15 residues. In nucleotides, the CDR3 is TGTGCCAGCAGTACACCCCAGGGTGTCGCGTGGGAGCAGTACTTC. Amino acids: CASSTPQGVAWEQYF.

This clone was detected only a few times. The CDR3 bases are TGTGCCTGGGATCCGACAGCTTGGGGGACTGAAGCTTTCTTT. Protein sequence: CAWDPTAWGTEAFF. The rearrangement links TRBV30 to TRBJ1-1; D is perhaps TRBD1 (5 bases). CDR1 is GTSNPN, CDR2 SVGIG, per germline (reference sequence). This CDR3 region has 14 residues. The V end lost 5 bases, the J end lost 5 bases, and 18 bases lay between the germline ends.

The chain recombines TRBV7-9 with TRBJ1-3; tentatively, D is TRBD1 (6 bases). Looked up from germline, CDR1 is SEHNR and CDR2 is FQNEAQ (reference sequence). Trimming took 5 bases from V and 1 from J, leaving 9 bases between them. This CDR3 comprises 14 residues. The CDR3 loop is CASSPDRSGNTIYF. The CDR3 bases are TGTGCCAGCAGCCCTGACAGGTCTGGAAACACCATATATTTT.

CDR3 in amino acids: CASSEKSGTDNQPQHF. DNA of the CDR3: TGTGCCAGCAGTGAAAAATCGGGGACGGACAATCAGCCCCAGCATTTT. This rearrangement joins TRBV2 to TRBJ1-5; TRBD1 might be the D (5 bases). V lost 2 bases, J lost 3 bases, and 14 bases lay in between. The CDR3 length is 16 residues. From germline, CDR1 is SNHLY and CDR2 FYNNEI.

The chain carries TRBV12-5 and TRBJ1-1, with D maybe TRBD1 (5 bases). Germline CDR1 reads LGHNT; CDR2 reads FRNRAP. V was clipped by 6 bases and J by 0 bases, with 23 bases between them. CDR3 length: 18 residues. This CDR3 reads CASGPDPGVPRVNTEAFF. Written as DNA, the CDR3 is TGTGCTAGTGGACCCGACCCGGGGGTCCCCAGGGTGAACACTGAAGCTTTCTTT.

The CDR3 nucleotides read TGTGCCAGCTCACCCTTAGAAGAGACCCAGTACTTC. Its translation: CASSPLEETQYF. The J gene is TRBJ2-5, the V gene TRBV18; D ambiguous. The length of the CDR3 is 12 residues. From germline, CDR1 is KGHSH and CDR2 LQKENI. Trimming removed 3 bases at V and 3 bases at J, with 5 bases between.

The chain couples TRBV2 to TRBJ1-2, with 7 bases lining up with TRBD1. The CDR3 has 14 residues. The J segment lost 2 bases and the V segment lost 6 bases, leaving 6 bases of the junction unmatched. CDR1 is SNHLY, CDR2 FYNNEI, per germline. The CDR3 coding sequence is TGTGCCAGCAGCCTGAAACAGGGGAACTATGGCTACACCTTC. It yields the protein CASSLKQGNYGYTF.

This chain links TRBV9 with TRBJ2-5; TRBD1 agrees at 10 bases. V gave up 4 bases and J gave up 5 bases; unmatched junction bases: 8. Germline V gene data show CDR1 as SGDLS and CDR2 as YYNGEE. The CDR3 is made up of 15 amino acids. The CDR3 nucleotides read TGTGCCAGCAGCCCCTCGACAGGGGGCGCGGAGACCCAGTACTTC. It yields the protein CASSPSTGGAETQYF.

This clone was counted only a few times. V is TRBV5-4 and J is TRBJ1-2; D gene unclear. Trimming left V 3 bases short and J 4 bases short, with 10 bases between. Germline CDR1 is SGHNT and CDR2 is YYREEE (reference sequence). The CDR3 covers 13 residues. The CDR3 is CASSSGSRYGYTF. The CDR3 nucleotides read TGTGCCAGCAGCTCGGGGTCCCGCTATGGCTACACCTTC.

The chain carries TRBV5-6 and TRBJ2-7; 10 bases are shared with TRBD2. The length of the CDR3 is 18 residues. V dropped 5 bases and J dropped 0; count of bases not matched to a gene: 14. The germline gives CDR1 SGHDT, CDR2 YYEEEE. CDR3 protein: CASRVAASGGRTSYEQYF. CDR3 coding DNA: TGTGCCAGCAGGGTGGCGGCTAGCGGGGGCCGAACCTCCTACGAGCAGTACTTC.

This clone has a single count. V and J are TRBV4-3 and TRBJ1-1; weak D call: TRBD1 (5 bases). The CDR3 extends over 15 amino acids. The germline CDR1 and CDR2 sequences are LGHNA and YSLEER. V lost 1 base, J lost 1 base, and 10 bases lay in between. The CDR3 nucleotides read TGCGCCAGCAGCCAAGGTTTAGGGGCGAACACTGAAGCTTTCTTT. As protein: CASSQGLGANTEAFF.

The chain recombines TRBV7-2 with TRBJ1-5; D unclear. The V gene's germline CDR1 is SGHTA and CDR2 FQGNSA. The V end was cut by 0 bases, the J end by 7 bases, with 7 bases between. The CDR3 is made up of 13 amino acids. The CDR3 bases are TGTGCCAGCAGCTTAGCCACCTCCCAGCCCCAGCATTTT. Its translation is CASSLATSQPQHF.

This clone was recorded a few times. This chain links TRBV9 with TRBJ2-1; 11 nucleotides match TRBD2. Germline V gives CDR1 SGDLS, CDR2 YYNGEE. V trimming: 2 bases; J trimming: 3 bases; junction bases outside the gene matches: 1. The CDR3 totals 15 residues. The DNA for the CDR3 is TGTGCCAGCAGCGTGGGACTAGCGGACTACAATGAGCAGTTCTTC. This gives the protein CASSVGLADYNEQFF.

The chain couples TRBV5-4 to TRBJ1-4; no clear D gene. The length of the CDR3 is 14 residues. Germline assignment: CDR1 SGHNT and CDR2 YYREEE (reference sequence). Trimming left V 4 bases short and J 5 bases short, with 12 bases between. CDR3 sequence (DNA): TGTGCCAGCAGCCCTGCCAGCAACAATGAAAAACTGTTTTTT. It specifies CASSPASNNEKLFF.

This sequence joins TRBV6-5 and TRBJ2-1; D is uncertain. Trimming left V 1 base short and J 6 bases short, with 10 bases between. Germline V gene lookup returns CDR1 MNHEY and CDR2 SVGAGI. The length of the CDR3 is 14 residues. In nucleotides, the CDR3 is TGTGCCAGCAGTTACTATTCAGGTGGCAATGAGCAGTTCTTC. Encoded protein: CASSYYSGGNEQFF.